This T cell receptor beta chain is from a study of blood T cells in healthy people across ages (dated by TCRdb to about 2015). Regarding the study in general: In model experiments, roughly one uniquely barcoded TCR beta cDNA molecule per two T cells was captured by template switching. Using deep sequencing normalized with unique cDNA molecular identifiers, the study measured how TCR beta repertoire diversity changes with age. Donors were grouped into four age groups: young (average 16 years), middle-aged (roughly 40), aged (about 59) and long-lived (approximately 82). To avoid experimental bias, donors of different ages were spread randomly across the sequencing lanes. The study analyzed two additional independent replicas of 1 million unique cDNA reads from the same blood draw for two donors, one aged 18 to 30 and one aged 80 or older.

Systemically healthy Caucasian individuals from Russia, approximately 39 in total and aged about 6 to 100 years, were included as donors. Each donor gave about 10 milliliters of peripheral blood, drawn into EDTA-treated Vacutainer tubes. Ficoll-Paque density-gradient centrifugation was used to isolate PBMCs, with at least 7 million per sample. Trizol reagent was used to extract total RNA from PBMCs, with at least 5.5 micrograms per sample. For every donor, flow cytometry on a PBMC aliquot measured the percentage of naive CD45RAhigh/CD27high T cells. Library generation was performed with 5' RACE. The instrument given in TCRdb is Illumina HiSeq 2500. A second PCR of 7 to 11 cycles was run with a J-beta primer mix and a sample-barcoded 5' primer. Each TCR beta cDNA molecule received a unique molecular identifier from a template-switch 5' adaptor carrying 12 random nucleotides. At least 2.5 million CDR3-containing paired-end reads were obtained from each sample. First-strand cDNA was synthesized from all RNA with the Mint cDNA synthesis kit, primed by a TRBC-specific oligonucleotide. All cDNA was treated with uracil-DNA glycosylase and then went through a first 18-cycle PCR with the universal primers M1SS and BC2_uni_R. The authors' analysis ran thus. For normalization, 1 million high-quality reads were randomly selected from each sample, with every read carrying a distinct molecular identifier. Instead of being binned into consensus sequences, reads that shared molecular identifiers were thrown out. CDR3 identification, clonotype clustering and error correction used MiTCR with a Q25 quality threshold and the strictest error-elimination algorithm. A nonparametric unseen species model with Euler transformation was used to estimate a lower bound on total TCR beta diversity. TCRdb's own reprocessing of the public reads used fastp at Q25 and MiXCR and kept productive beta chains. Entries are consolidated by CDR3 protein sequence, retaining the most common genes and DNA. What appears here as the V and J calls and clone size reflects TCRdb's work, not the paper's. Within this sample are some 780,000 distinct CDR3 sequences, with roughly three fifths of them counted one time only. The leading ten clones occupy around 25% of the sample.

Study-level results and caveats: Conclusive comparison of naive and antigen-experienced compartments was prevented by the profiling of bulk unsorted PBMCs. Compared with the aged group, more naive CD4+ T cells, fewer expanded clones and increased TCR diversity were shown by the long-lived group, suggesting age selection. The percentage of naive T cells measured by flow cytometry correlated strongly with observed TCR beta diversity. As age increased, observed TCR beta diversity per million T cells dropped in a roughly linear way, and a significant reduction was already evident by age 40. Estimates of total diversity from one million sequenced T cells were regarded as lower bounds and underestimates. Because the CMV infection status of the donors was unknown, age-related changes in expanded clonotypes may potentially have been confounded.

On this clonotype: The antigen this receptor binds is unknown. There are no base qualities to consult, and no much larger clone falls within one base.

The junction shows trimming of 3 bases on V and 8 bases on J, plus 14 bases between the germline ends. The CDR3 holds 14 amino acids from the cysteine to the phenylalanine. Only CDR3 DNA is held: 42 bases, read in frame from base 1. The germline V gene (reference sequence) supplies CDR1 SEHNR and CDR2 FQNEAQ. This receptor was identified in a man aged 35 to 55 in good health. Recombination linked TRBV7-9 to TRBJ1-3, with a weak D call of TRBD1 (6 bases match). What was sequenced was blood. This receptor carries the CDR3 CASSFQGRRDTIYF. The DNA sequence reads TGTGCCAGCAGCTTCCAGGGGAGGAGAGACACCATATATTTT.